Included here is one TCR beta chain sequence, with context. Its antigen remains unknown. Other DNA sequences in the sample encode the same CDR3. The data were taken from a study of beta chain features in type 1 diabetes. Naive, central memory, regulatory and stem cell-like memory cells within the CD4+ compartment were sorted using CD45RO/CCR7/CD25/CD127/CD95/CD27. CDR1 and CDR2 from the germline V gene are SQVTM and ANQGSEA. V was trimmed by 6 bases and J by 1 base, leaving 12 bases between them. The CDR3 consists of 13 residues. General observations from the study: Insertions were fewer and deletions more numerous at VDJ junctions in type 1 diabetes patients. In all four CD4+ subsets, TCRB CDR3 length was significantly, moderately reduced in type 1 diabetes.

All of the isolated RNA was reverse transcribed, so expressed TCRB transcripts were sequenced. Clones were read by immunoSEQ multiplex PCR, and TCRdb kept only the in-frame ones, dropping some. Of some 660,000 clones detected, over 12% appear once; the ten largest clones hold 0.035% to 0.045%. The chain couples TRBV29-1 to TRBJ2-5; a weak D match, TRBD2 (5 bases). The material sequenced was naive CD4+ T cells from blood. The clonotype comes from a young man with type 1 diabetes. This chain's CDR3 is CSVERGLQETQYF. Written as DNA, the CDR3 is TGCAGCGTAGAACGGGGTCTCCAAGAGACCCAGTACTTC.